What follows are 20 T cell receptor beta chains derived from one specimen sequenced in a study of blood T cells in healthy people across ages. A second about 6 to 12 cycle PCR used barcoded and J-beta primers. TCRdb reprocessed the 5' RACE reads with MiXCR, giving one entry per CDR3 protein. The sample shows approximately 690,000 distinct CDR3 sequences, about 54% of them seen only once. The specimen was blood. The receptors were gathered from a man in his sixties in good health.

This clonotype has more than one count but fewer than ten. This rearrangement joins TRBV5-6 to TRBJ1-2; no firm D call. This CDR3 has 14 amino acids. V was shortened by 2 bases and J by 4 bases, with 12 bases between the two germline ends. The V gene's germline CDR1 is SGHDT and CDR2 YYEEEE. Here the CDR3 reads CASSLWSEVYGYTF. The CDR3 coding sequence is TGTGCCAGCAGCTTATGGTCGGAAGTCTATGGCTACACCTTC.

This clonotype was detected many times. The chain links TRBV9 to TRBJ2-3, with 7 bases matching TRBD1. CDR1 SGDLS and CDR2 YYNGEE come from the germline V gene. The CDR3 is 15 amino acids. The junction had 8 bases not matched to a gene; V was cut back by 5 bases and J by 2 bases. The CDR3 loop reads CASRTRDSNTDTQYF. Here the CDR3 DNA reads TGTGCCAGCAGGACAAGGGACAGCAACACAGATACGCAGTATTTT.

The genes are TRBV4-1 and TRBJ1-2; no clear D gene. V was cut by 1 base and J by 1 base, with 10 bases left in between. The CDR3 loop spans 15 amino acids. The germline V gene encodes CDR1 MGHRA and CDR2 YSYEKL. The CDR3 DNA follows: TGCGCCAGCAGCCAAGTCTGGCCTAATAACTATGGCTACACCTTC. Translated, it gives CASSQVWPNNYGYTF.

In this sample, this clonotype turned up a few times. The gene calls are TRBV29-1 and TRBJ2-5, with D possibly TRBD1 on 5 matching bases. CDR3 length equals 13 residues. The V gene lost 4 bases and the J gene lost 5 bases, with 14 bases spanning the gap. CDR1 is SQVTM, CDR2 ANQGSEA, per germline. The CDR3: CSVGRQPRETQYF. The DNA of the CDR3 is TGCAGCGTTGGGCGACAGCCTAGGGAGACCCAGTACTTC.

This chain uses TRBV3-1 with TRBJ2-1; 11 bases map to TRBD2. Trimming cost V 0 bases and J 15 bases; bases outside gene matches: 7. The CDR3 is 14 amino acids. Germline V gives CDR1 LGHDT, CDR2 YNNKEL (reference sequence). CDR3 sequence (DNA): TGTGCCAGCAGCCAAGATCGTAGCGGGGGGGTCTTGTTCTTC. This sequence encodes CASSQDRSGGVLFF.

The genes are TRBV29-1 and TRBJ2-5, with D possibly matching TRBD2 (7 bases). CDR1 is SQVTM, CDR2 ANQGSEA, per germline. With 5 bases removed from V and 1 base from J, the gap between germline ends came to 11 bases. The CDR3 loop spans 13 amino acids. The CDR3 spells CSVNRGAQETQYF. CDR3 nucleotide sequence: TGCAGCGTTAACCGGGGGGCCCAAGAGACCCAGTACTTC.

This clonotype was detected only a few times. The chain combines TRBV5-1 with TRBJ1-4; D unclear. Germline-derived CDR1 and CDR2 are SGHRS and YFSETQ. V was clipped by 0 bases and J by 6 bases, with 12 bases between them. The length of the CDR3 is 15 residues. The CDR3 DNA follows: TGCGCCAGCAGCTTGGATGCAGGAAGATATGAAAAACTGTTTTTT. Amino acids: CASSLDAGRYEKLFF. Filled out from reference TRBV5-1 and TRBJ1-4, the complete variable domain reads KAGVTQTPRYLIKTRGQQVTLSCSPISGHRSVSWYQQTPGQGLQFLFEYFSETQRNKGNFPGRFSGRQFSNSRSEMNVSTLELGDSALYLCASSLDAGRYEKLFFGSGTQLSVL.

DNA of the CDR3: TGTGCCAGCAGTTTAGGTCGCGAGAGGTATAGCAATCAGCCCCAGCATTTT. This gives the protein CASSLGRERYSNQPQHF. The chain has TRBV12-3 or TRBV12-4 and TRBJ1-5; D is undetermined. V lost 1 base and J 0 bases, leaving 13 bases between the germline ends. CDR3 length: 17 amino acids.

The table lists this clonotype with a few counts. The gene calls are TRBV28 and TRBJ2-3; 10 bases map to TRBD1. Unmatched junction bases numbered 5, after V lost 4 bases and J lost 4 bases. CDR3 length equals 15 residues. Germline lookup yields CDR1 MDHEN and CDR2 SYDVKM. In DNA, the CDR3 is TGTGCCAGCAGTTCTACGGACAGGGGGTCAGATACGCAGTATTTT. Translated, it gives CASSSTDRGSDTQYF.

The sample holds a few counts of this clonotype. The chain uses TRBV20-1 and TRBJ2-1, with D tentatively TRBD1 (5 bases). This CDR3 region has 14 residues. V lost 0 bases to trimming and J lost 3 bases, with 9 bases between them. The germline CDR1 and CDR2 sequences are DFQATT and SNEGSKA (reference sequence). CDR3 coding DNA: TGCAGTGCTAGAGATATGCAGGGCTACAATGAGCAGTTCTTC. The encoded protein is CSARDMQGYNEQFF.

J is TRBJ1-4 and V is TRBV28; weak D call: TRBD1 (5 bases). Germline CDR1 MDHEN, CDR2 SYDVKM. V lost 8 bases and J lost 4, with 11 bases in between. The CDR3 runs 13 residues. Here the CDR3 reads CASSSGFNEKLFF. The CDR3 DNA reads TGTGCCAGCTCCTCAGGGTTTAATGAAAAACTGTTTTTT.

The chain couples TRBV5-1 to TRBJ2-3; 8 bases fit TRBD1. V lost 3 bases, J lost 1 base, and 7 bases stayed unmatched. Germline V gives CDR1 SGHRS, CDR2 YFSETQ. The CDR3 consists of 16 residues. The CDR3: CASSSYTGGGTDTQYF. The CDR3 nucleotides read TGCGCCAGCAGCTCTTATACAGGGGGAGGCACAGATACGCAGTATTTT.

This sequence joins TRBV5-1 and TRBJ2-1; D is uncertain. The CDR3 has 18 amino acids. V was pared by 0 bases and J by 4 bases, with 20 bases between. Germline-derived CDR1 and CDR2 are SGHRS and YFSETQ. The CDR3 DNA reads TGCGCCAGCAGCTTGGTAGTTGTCTTCGGAACGGAGTACAATGAGCAGTTCTTC. Encoded protein: CASSLVVVFGTEYNEQFF.

This sequence joins TRBV6-2 or TRBV6-3 and TRBJ2-1; TRBD2 matches at 7 bases. The CDR3 consists of 15 residues. Germline CDR1 and CDR2: MNHEY and SVGEGT. V lost 8 bases to trimming and J lost 8 bases; unmatched junction nucleotides: 15. CDR3 sequence reads: CASLRGRGSGDEQFF. DNA for the CDR3: TGTGCCAGCCTCAGAGGGCGGGGAAGCGGGGATGAGCAGTTCTTC.

The chain carries TRBV5-5 and TRBJ2-2; TRBD1 matches at 8 bases. The CDR3 has 17 residues. The trim removed 1 base at V and 7 bases at J, leaving 12 bases unmatched. Germline values: CDR1 SGHKS, CDR2 YYEKEE (reference sequence). This chain's CDR3 is CASSLFGQGNSHGELFF. The DNA of the CDR3 is TGTGCCAGCAGCTTGTTCGGACAGGGTAATTCCCACGGGGAGCTGTTTTTT. Together with reference TRBV5-5 and TRBJ2-2, the CDR3 gives the full variable domain: DAGVTQSPTHLIKTRGQQVTLRCSPISGHKSVSWYQQVLGQGPQFIFQYYEKEERGRGNFPDRFSARQFPNYSSELNVNALLLGDSALYLCASSLFGQGNSHGELFFGEGSRLTVL.

This chain uses TRBV10-3 with TRBJ1-5; 7 nucleotides line up with TRBD1. The CDR3 loop spans 15 amino acids. J was trimmed by 7 bases and V by 4 bases; bases with no gene match: 10. CDR1 and CDR2 (germline): ENHRY, SYGVKD. The CDR3 region is CAISALTGSDQPQHF. CDR3 coding DNA: TGTGCCATCAGTGCCTTGACAGGGTCGGACCAGCCCCAGCATTTT.

Only a few counts were recorded for this clonotype. The genes are TRBV6-2 or TRBV6-3 and TRBJ2-5; D is uncertain. V lost 8 bases, J lost 2 bases, and 15 bases lay in between. Germline V gives CDR1 MNHEY, CDR2 SVGEGT. This CDR3 has 14 amino acids. The CDR3 nucleotides read TGTGCCAGCGGTAACGAGCTACCACAAGAGACCCAGTACTTC. Amino acids: CASGNELPQETQYF.

The CDR3 DNA reads TGTGCCAGCAGTTCCTTGGGACGGAACATTCAGTACTTC. This encodes CASSSLGRNIQYF. This chain links TRBV6-2 or TRBV6-3 with TRBJ2-4, with D perhaps given as TRBD1 or TRBD2 (5 bases each). CDR3 length: 13 residues. The V gene lost 4 bases and the J gene lost 7 bases, with 11 bases spanning the gap. Per germline, CDR1 MNHEY and CDR2 SVGEGT.

The chain has TRBV20-1 and TRBJ2-7; 7 positions agree with TRBD1. After removal of 7 bases from V and 0 bases from J, the junction contained 9 bases not matched to a gene. CDR1 and CDR2 (germline): DFQATT, SNEGSKA (reference sequence). The CDR3 covers 14 residues. CDR3 nucleotides: TGCAGTGTTTTAAGGGGGCCAAACTCCTACGAGCAGTACTTC. Its translation is CSVLRGPNSYEQYF.

The chain has TRBV6-5 and TRBJ1-2, with D unresolved. Trimming pared 5 bases from V and 4 bases from J, leaving 17 bases between. Germline V CDR1 and CDR2: MNHEY, SVGAGI. This CDR3 contains 15 residues. CDR3 in amino acids: CASSPESPGRYGYTF. The CDR3 DNA follows: TGTGCCAGCAGTCCCGAATCCCCAGGTCGCTATGGCTACACCTTC.